The source of this TCR beta chain is a study of T-cell reconstitution after alpha-beta-depleted transplantation in children. The CDR3 is 16 residues long. The germline V and J ends were trimmed by 8 bases and 2 bases, with 21 bases remaining between them. The germline CDR1 and CDR2 sequences are SGHVS and FQNEAQ. This clonotype was counted ten times or more. Preparation of the TCRbeta library used unique molecular identifiers. TCRdb re-called the PCR reads with MiXCR, one entry per CDR3 protein. The sample consists of about 190,000 distinct CDR3 sequences, roughly 6.8% of them appearing once. The J gene is TRBJ1-1, the V gene TRBV7-8; D is ambiguous. Sequences were derived from PBMCs from the stem cell graft donor, sampled from the stem cell graft. This clonotype was obtained from a human donor who donated a stem cell graft to a child with Wiskott-Aldrich syndrome. The CDR3 protein is CASQRGISGGNTEAFF. The CDR3 DNA sequence: TGTGCCAGCCAGCGAGGGATTTCCGGCGGTAACACTGAAGCTTTCTTT.